This TCR beta chain was sequenced in a study of blood T cell repertoires in COVID-19. Study at large: Acute and convalescent COVID-19 samples came from the United States, Italy and Spain. PBMCs, B-cell-depleted T cells, or T cells provided the cDNA or gDNA that made up the material.

Profiling relied on immunoSEQ multiplex PCR, and the TCRdb table lists in-frame clones only, not all of them. Among some 250,000 clones listed, 81% were seen once. Trimming shortened V by 5 bases and J by 6 bases, and 11 bases separated the two germline ends. The V gene's germline CDR1 is SNHLY and CDR2 FYNNEI. This CDR3 spans 12 amino acids. A single count supports this clone. The clonotype comes from a woman aged 55-75 years with active or convalescent COVID-19. The chain carries TRBV2 and TRBJ2-7; D possibly corresponds to TRBD2 (6 bases). Sequenced sample: peripheral blood. The CDR3 spells CASSYQGGEQYF. DNA for the CDR3: TGTGCCAGCAGTTACCAGGGAGGCGAGCAGTACTTC.